The 7 T cell receptor beta chains listed next were all sequenced from one sample in a study of T cell responses to AZD1222 COVID-19 vaccine. Method: immunoSEQ multiplex PCR; TCRdb's copy keeps in-frame clones and lacks some. The sample lists about 110,000 clones; roughly 87% were seen once. The source was peripheral blood, collected on day 0 of AZD1222 vaccination. Every receptor here comes from an adult in good health.

The V gene is TRBV5-1, the J gene TRBJ2-7, with D perhaps matching TRBD2 (6 bases). Germline CDR1 is SGHRS and CDR2 is YFSETQ. V was clipped by 4 bases and J by 0 bases, with 14 bases between them. The CDR3 runs to 15 residues. The CDR3 reads CASSEDSGNSYEQYF. CDR3 nucleotides: TGCGCCAGCAGCGAGGATAGCGGCAACTCCTACGAGCAGTACTTC.

This clone was counted once. The chain links TRBV25-1 to TRBJ1-3; D gene ambiguous. Germline V CDR1 and CDR2: MGHDK, SYGVNS. The CDR3 is 11 residues long. V was cut by 2 bases and J by 4 bases, with 0 bases left in between. The CDR3: CASSEGNTIYF. CDR3 coding DNA: TGTGCCAGCAGTGAAGGAAACACCATATATTTT.

J is TRBJ1-5 and V is TRBV7-8; D is unresolved. Looked up from germline, CDR1 is SGHVS and CDR2 is FQNEAQ. V dropped 4 bases and J dropped 15 bases, with 13 bases sitting between them. The CDR3 sequence is 11 residues long. As DNA, the CDR3 is TGTGCCAGCAGCTCCCACCGGGATTTGCATTTT. Its translation: CASSSHRDLHF.

The chain couples TRBV19 to TRBJ1-6; D is undetermined. Per the germline V gene, CDR1 is LNHDA and CDR2 is SQIVND (reference sequence). The length of the CDR3 is 14 residues. Trimming pared 7 bases from V and 1 base from J, leaving 8 bases between. CDR3 coding DNA: TGTGCCAGTAAACTGGGGTCCTATAATTCACCCCTCCACTTT. Protein sequence: CASKLGSYNSPLHF.

The chain has TRBV10-2 and TRBJ2-7; D perhaps matches TRBD2 (6 bases). Trimming shortened V by 0 bases and J by 3 bases, and 12 bases separated the two germline ends. CDR3 length equals 15 residues. CDR1 is WSHSY, CDR2 SAAADI, per germline. The CDR3 protein is CASSESGGENYEQYF. The CDR3 coding sequence is TGCGCCAGCAGTGAGTCGGGCGGGGAAAACTACGAGCAGTACTTC.

The rearrangement joins TRBV11-2 to TRBJ2-7; the match to TRBD1 covers 7 bases. V lost 5 bases, J lost 0 bases, and 10 bases stayed unmatched. This CDR3 contains 16 residues. Per germline, CDR1 SGHAT and CDR2 FQNNGV. The CDR3 bases are TGTGCCAGCAGCAAAGCAGACCGGGACAGCTCCTACGAGCAGTACTTC. As protein: CASSKADRDSSYEQYF.

This chain links TRBV9 with TRBJ2-5; no firm D call. The germline V gene encodes CDR1 SGDLS and CDR2 YYNGEE. Deletions cut 3 bases from V and 1 base from J, with 7 bases between. The CDR3 spans 13 residues. CDR3 sequence: CASSASFQETQYF. CDR3 in DNA: TGTGCCAGCAGCGCCTCATTCCAAGAGACCCAGTACTTC.